The rows below give T cell receptor beta chains drawn from one sample of a study of blood T cell repertoires in COVID-19. Libraries were prepared by immunoSEQ multiplex PCR; TCRdb keeps only in-frame clonotypes and omits some of them. Among around 300,000 clones listed, roughly nine tenths were seen once. Sequencing was performed on PBMCs or T cells enriched from blood (not recorded which). All receptors come from a woman younger than 30 who had recovered from COVID-19. Each CDR3 is given with its conserved first and last residue. A D gene is named only where the DNA matches it firmly. Rows give clone size only sometimes, using once, few, many, or a class for an expanded clone.

size	V	D	length	J	CDR3	DNA
-	TRBV15	-	16	TRBJ2-5	CATSRDYGGRGETQYF	TGTGCCACCAGCAGAGATTACGGGGGGCGGGGAGAGACCCAGTACTTC
-	TRBV3-1/TRBV3-2	-	17	TRBJ1-1	CASSARHLEGSNTEAFF	TGTGCCAGCAGCGCAAGGCATTTGGAGGGCTCAAACACTGAAGCTTTCTTT
-	TRBV20-1	-	11	TRBJ2-7	CSARMRGEQYF	TGCAGTGCCCGGATGAGGGGGGAGCAGTACTTC
-	TRBV7-8	-	13	TRBJ1-2	CASSLQGFYGYTF	TGTGCCAGCAGCTTGCAGGGTTTCTATGGCTACACCTTC
-	TRBV10-3	TRBD1	13	TRBJ1-1	CAIRGTVITEAFF	TGTGCCATCAGAGGGACAGTCATAACTGAAGCTTTCTTT
-	TRBV25-1	-	11	TRBJ1-2	CASSEFSGYTF	TGTGCCAGCAGTGAATTCAGTGGCTACACCTTC
-	TRBV5-4	TRBD1	15	TRBJ1-2	CASSPTTGSNYGYTF	TGTGCCAGCAGCCCCACGACAGGGTCTAACTATGGCTACACCTTC
once	TRBV27	TRBD2	15	TRBJ2-3	CASSLLAGGPDTQYF	TGTGCCAGCAGTTTATTAGCGGGGGGGCCAGATACGCAGTATTTT
few	TRBV2	-	12	TRBJ1-2	CASLGRGGGYTF	TGTGCCAGCCTTGGTAGGGGAGGTGGCTACACCTTC
once	TRBV9	TRBD1	14	TRBJ1-1	CASSTQGGLTEAFF	TGTGCCAGCAGCACCCAGGGGGGACTCACTGAAGCTTTCTTT
-	TRBV10-3	-	16	TRBJ1-2	CAISESFPNTNYGYTF	TGTGCCATCAGTGAGTCGTTCCCTAATACTAACTATGGCTACACCTTC
-	TRBV13	TRBD2	18	TRBJ2-2	CASSLGTSGGHYTGELFF	TGTGCCAGCAGCCTCGGGACTAGCGGGGGGCACTACACCGGGGAGCTGTTTTTT
once	TRBV19	TRBD2	14	TRBJ2-1	CASNGRGGLDEQFF	TGTGCCAGTAACGGGCGGGGGGGCCTCGATGAGCAGTTCTTC
-	TRBV2	TRBD2	14	TRBJ2-1	CASRELAGGNEQFF	TGTGCCAGCAGGGAGCTAGCGGGGGGAAATGAGCAGTTCTTC
-	TRBV20-1	-	11	TRBJ2-7	CSARAGNEQYF	TGCAGTGCTAGGGCGGGGAACGAGCAGTACTTC
-	TRBV9	-	15	TRBJ1-5	CASSVGAGGNQPQHF	TGTGCCAGCAGCGTAGGGGCAGGGGGCAATCAGCCCCAGCATTTT
-	TRBV28	TRBD1	16	TRBJ1-5	CASSSHDRGGNQPQHF	TGTGCCAGCAGTTCTCATGACAGGGGAGGCAATCAGCCCCAGCATTTT
-	TRBV5-6	-	12	TRBJ1-1	CASSPLGGGAFF	TGTGCCAGCAGCCCGCTGGGAGGGGGAGCTTTCTTT
-	TRBV18	TRBD2	17	TRBJ2-1	CASSPPAGGLSVNEQFF	TGTGCCAGCTCACCTCCAGCGGGGGGGCTAAGTGTCAATGAGCAGTTCTTC
-	TRBV6-1	-	12	TRBJ1-1	CASSELDTEAFF	TGTGCCAGCAGTGAATTAGACACTGAAGCTTTCTTT
-	TRBV2	TRBD2	16	TRBJ2-3	CASSDPAGVTTDTQYF	TGTGCCAGCAGTGATCCAGCGGGGGTCACTACAGATACGCAGTATTTT
-	TRBV9	-	16	TRBJ2-2	CASSVAQGRNTGELFF	TGTGCCAGCAGCGTAGCTCAGGGGCGGAACACCGGGGAGCTGTTTTTT
-	TRBV4-1	-	17	TRBJ1-6	CASSQGVHTTGNSPLHF	TGCGCCAGCAGCCAAGGGGTACATACAACAGGGAATTCACCCCTCCACTTT
-	TRBV5-4	TRBD1	14	TRBJ2-5	CASRLDRAQETQYF	TGTGCCAGCAGACTTGACAGGGCTCAAGAGACCCAGTACTTC
-	TRBV18	TRBD1	16	TRBJ2-7	CASSPYEAGGLNEQYF	TGTGCCAGCTCACCGTATGAGGCAGGGGGCTTGAACGAGCAGTACTTC
-	TRBV5-1	-	14	TRBJ2-1	CASSQAGDHNEQFF	TGCGCCAGCAGCCAAGCCGGGGATCACAATGAGCAGTTCTTC
once	TRBV9	-	15	TRBJ2-6	CASSVSEAGANVLTF	TGTGCCAGCAGCGTTAGTGAGGCAGGGGCCAACGTCCTGACTTTC
-	TRBV19	-	13	TRBJ1-2	CASSMGGRSGYTF	TGTGCCAGTAGTATGGGGGGGCGAAGTGGCTACACCTTC
-	TRBV27	-	14	TRBJ1-1	CASSTGRERSEAFF	TGTGCCAGCAGCACCGGACGGGAGAGGTCTGAAGCTTTCTTT
once	TRBV18	-	14	TRBJ1-2	CASSPDGQGYGYTF	TGTGCCAGCTCACCAGATGGCCAGGGGTATGGCTACACCTTC
-	TRBV6-6	TRBD1	13	TRBJ1-2	CASRPGQAYGYTF	TGTGCCAGCAGACCAGGACAGGCCTATGGCTACACCTTC
-	TRBV27	TRBD1	18	TRBJ2-3	CASSLSMGTGRLADTQYF	TGTGCCAGCAGTTTATCAATGGGGACAGGGAGGTTGGCAGATACGCAGTATTTT
-	TRBV10-3	-	15	TRBJ2-7	CAISADRASSYEQYF	TGTGCCATCAGTGCAGACAGAGCAAGCTCCTACGAGCAGTACTTC
once	TRBV3-1/TRBV3-2	-	17	TRBJ1-6	CASSHILLETGRSPLHF	TGTGCCAGCAGCCATATACTGTTAGAGACAGGACGTTCACCCCTCCACTTT
-	TRBV19	TRBD1	15	TRBJ2-5	CASSAEGQGIETQYF	TGTGCCAGTAGTGCTGAGGGACAGGGAATCGAGACCCAGTACTTC
many	TRBV19	TRBD1	15	TRBJ1-5	CASSIRGTENQPQHF	TGTGCCAGTAGTATACGCGGGACAGAGAATCAGCCCCAGCATTTT
-	TRBV7-3	TRBD2	15	TRBJ2-1	CASSPTGSGVDEQFF	TGTGCCAGCAGCCCCACGGGTAGCGGGGTCGATGAGCAGTTCTTC
once	TRBV3-1/TRBV3-2	-	14	TRBJ1-2	CASSYRVGTDGYTF	TGTGCCAGCAGCTACAGGGTCGGAACGGATGGCTACACCTTC
-	TRBV7-9	TRBD2	16	TRBJ2-5	CASFGGAPKYQETQYF	TGTGCCAGCTTCGGGGGGGCCCCAAAATACCAAGAGACCCAGTACTTC
-	TRBV19	TRBD2	12	TRBJ2-7	CASSTGGDEQYF	TGTGCCAGTAGCACCGGGGGGGACGAGCAGTACTTC